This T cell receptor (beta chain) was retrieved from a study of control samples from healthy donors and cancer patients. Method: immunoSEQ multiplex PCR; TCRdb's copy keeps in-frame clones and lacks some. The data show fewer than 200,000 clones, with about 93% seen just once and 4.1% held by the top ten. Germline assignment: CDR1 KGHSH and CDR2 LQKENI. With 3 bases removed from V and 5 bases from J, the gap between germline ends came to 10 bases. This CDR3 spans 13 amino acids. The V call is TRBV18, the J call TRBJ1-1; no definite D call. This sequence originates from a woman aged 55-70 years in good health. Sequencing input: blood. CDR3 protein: CASSPSTQTEAFF. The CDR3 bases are TGTGCCAGCTCACCTAGTACACAGACTGAAGCTTTCTTT.